This passage covers 32 T cell receptor beta chains from one sample sequenced in a study of blood T cell repertoires in COVID-19. The method was immunoSEQ multiplex PCR; TCRdb's version includes in-frame clones alone and lacks a portion of them. Here the sample spans more than 150,000 clones, 84% being singletons. The source material was peripheral blood. The receptors stem from a woman in her forties or fifties with acute or convalescent COVID-19.

J is TRBJ2-7 and V is TRBV11-1; D is uncertain. Trimming took off 2 bases at V and 3 bases at J, with 8 bases between the two ends. Germline CDR1 is SGHAT and CDR2 is FQDESV (reference sequence). The CDR3 consists of 13 residues. CDR3 in amino acids: CASSLNNDYEQYF. DNA for the CDR3: TGTGCCAGCAGCTTAAACAACGACTACGAGCAGTACTTC.

The chain recombines TRBV9 with TRBJ2-5; possible D gene TRBD2, 7 bases. Between the trimmed V and J ends, which lost 5 bases and 8 bases, there was a span of 19 bases. Germline V gene sequence: CDR1 SGDLS, CDR2 YYNGEE. The length of the CDR3 is 14 residues. This CDR3 reads CASRAGDRGGTQYF. The DNA for the CDR3 is TGTGCCAGCAGGGCGGGAGATAGAGGGGGTACCCAGTACTTC. The entire variable domain, with the rest obtained from reference TRBV9 and TRBJ2-5, is as follows: DSGVTQTPKHLITATGQRVTLRCSPRSGDLSVYWYQQSLDQGLQFLIQYYNGEERAKGNILERFSAQQFPDLHSELNLSSLELGDSALYFCASRAGDRGGTQYFGPGTRLLVL.

The chain combines TRBV5-1 with TRBJ2-4; 11 nucleotides line up with TRBD2. Unmatched junction bases numbered 12, after V lost 4 bases and J lost 0 bases. Per germline, CDR1 SGHRS and CDR2 YFSETQ. This CDR3 comprises 19 residues. The CDR3 here is CASSNTGTSGYVAKNIQYF. The CDR3 region has the DNA TGCGCCAGCAGCAACACCGGGACTAGCGGATACGTAGCCAAAAACATTCAGTACTTC.

The chain joins TRBV15 to TRBJ2-3; D is perhaps TRBD2 (7 bases). The V gene lost 0 bases and the J gene lost 2 bases, with 15 bases spanning the gap. Germline CDR1 LNHNV, CDR2 YYDKDF (reference sequence). CDR3 length: 17 residues. Here the CDR3 reads CATSRDPFGGLTDTQYF. The CDR3 DNA is TGTGCCACCAGCAGAGACCCTTTCGGGGGGCTCACAGATACGCAGTATTTT.

Only one count was recorded for this clone. The chain is built from TRBV2 and TRBJ2-7; maybe TRBD2 (6 bases). With 7 bases removed from V and 2 bases from J, the gap between germline ends came to 18 bases. CDR3 length: 15 amino acids. The germline CDR1 and CDR2 sequences are SNHLY and FYNNEI. CDR3 sequence (DNA): TGTGCCAGCAAGGCCCGCGGGACGTCGACCTACGAGCAGTACTTC. The encoded protein is CASKARGTSTYEQYF.

This clone was seen more than once but under ten times. The chain couples TRBV5-1 to TRBJ2-7; 11 bases fit TRBD2. Losses at the gene ends were 4 bases for V and 6 bases for J; bases not matched to a gene: 9. Germline V CDR1 and CDR2: SGHRS, YFSETQ. This CDR3 contains 15 residues. The CDR3 nucleotides read TGCGCCAGCAGCCCGTTGACTAGCGGGATATCCGAGCAGTACTTC. Its translation: CASSPLTSGISEQYF.

The count of this clone is one. J is TRBJ1-5 and V is TRBV4-2; D might be TRBD1 (5 bases). This CDR3 is built from 14 residues. Per the germline V gene, CDR1 is LGHNA and CDR2 is YNFKEQ. V dropped 4 bases and J dropped 7 bases, with 14 bases sitting between them. The CDR3 DNA reads TGTGCCAGCAGCCGCGGCAGGGAGGGGCAGCCCCAGCATTTT. This codes for CASSRGREGQPQHF.

The chain is built from TRBV7-2 and TRBJ2-7; TRBD2 might be the D (5 bases). This CDR3 is 15 amino acids long. The V gene's germline CDR1 is SGHTA and CDR2 FQGNSA. V was cut by 4 bases and J by 0 bases, with 13 bases left in between. The CDR3 reads CASSSSGTLSYEQYF. The CDR3 DNA is TGTGCCAGCAGCTCGAGCGGAACCCTCTCCTACGAGCAGTACTTC.

This chain joins TRBV5-1 and TRBJ1-5, with 12 nucleotides matching TRBD1. Losses at the gene ends were 4 bases for V and 7 bases for J; bases not matched to a gene: 3. This CDR3 spans 14 amino acids. Germline V gene sequence: CDR1 SGHRS, CDR2 YFSETQ. The CDR3 DNA is TGCGCCAGCAGCGTCGGGACAGGGGGCCAGCCCCAGCATTTT. Its translation is CASSVGTGGQPQHF. Filled out from reference TRBV5-1 and TRBJ1-5, the complete variable domain reads KAGVTQTPRYLIKTRGQQVTLSCSPISGHRSVSWYQQTPGQGLQFLFEYFSETQRNKGNFPGRFSGRQFSNSRSEMNVSTLELGDSALYLCASSVGTGGQPQHFGDGTRLSIL.

The chain carries TRBV7-2 and TRBJ1-4; a weak D match, TRBD1 (6 bases). The CDR3 spans 13 residues. Germline values: CDR1 SGHTA, CDR2 FQGNSA. Trimming cost V 10 bases and J 4 bases, with 13 bases left between them. The CDR3 bases are TGTGCCACCGCCCGGGACATTAATGAAAAACTGTTTTTT. It is translated as CATARDINEKLFF.

The chain couples TRBV28 to TRBJ1-6; weak D call: TRBD1 (6 bases). The V and J ends lost 6 bases and 0 bases respectively, with 12 bases between them. Germline loops: CDR1 MDHEN, CDR2 SYDVKM. The length of the CDR3 is 16 residues. Written as DNA, the CDR3 is TGTGCCAGCAGCCACGACAGGAGCTCCTATAATTCACCCCTCCACTTT. Protein: CASSHDRSSYNSPLHF.

V gene TRBV9 combines with J gene TRBJ2-7, with 13 bases lining up with TRBD2. Germline lookup yields CDR1 SGDLS and CDR2 YYNGEE. J lost 2 bases, V lost 4 bases, and 12 bases had no gene match. The CDR3 length is 18 residues. In DNA, the CDR3 is TGTGCCAGCAGCAAAGGGGGACTAGCGGGAAAAACCACCTACGAGCAGTACTTC. Amino acid sequence: CASSKGGLAGKTTYEQYF.

The rearrangement links TRBV5-5 to TRBJ2-7, with D unclear. Trimming left V 0 bases short and J 6 bases short, with 4 bases between. The CDR3 is 11 residues long. Looked up from germline, CDR1 is SGHKS and CDR2 is YYEKEE (reference sequence). The CDR3 coding sequence is TGTGCCAGCAGCTTGGACGGCGAGCAGTACTTC. Protein product: CASSLDGEQYF.

This clone has just a few counts. V and J are TRBV10-3 and TRBJ2-7; D remains unclear. The CDR3 extends over 11 amino acids. Germline CDR1 ENHRY, CDR2 SYGVKD. Deletions cut 3 bases from V and 3 bases from J, with 3 bases between. CDR3 region: CAISDIYEQYF. The CDR3 DNA reads TGTGCCATCAGTGATATCTACGAGCAGTACTTC.

This clone showed up just once. The chain recombines TRBV21-1 with TRBJ1-2; the table gives TRBD1 as D, unverified against the DNA. TRBV21-1 is recorded as a pseudogene. The CDR3 has 16 residues. The CDR3: CASSEHRDRGEYGYTF. DNA of the CDR3: TGTGCCAGCAGCGAGCATCGGGACAGGGGAGAATATGGCTACACCTTC.

The genes are TRBV28 and TRBJ1-4; 10 nucleotides align to TRBD1. The trim removed 3 bases at V and 8 bases at J, leaving 9 bases unmatched. Germline V CDR1 and CDR2: MDHEN, SYDVKM. This CDR3 spans 16 amino acids. CDR3 in amino acids: CASSFLAGQGNEKLFF. CDR3 bases: TGTGCCAGCAGTTTCCTAGCGGGACAGGGGAACGAAAAACTGTTTTTT.

This sequence joins TRBV4-3 and TRBJ2-2, with TRBD1 identical over 7 bases. The V gene end was trimmed by 2 bases and the J gene end by 1 base; junction bases not matched to a gene: 1. CDR1 is LGHNA, CDR2 YSLEER, per germline. The CDR3 length is 15 residues. CDR3 sequence reads: CASSQRTGNTGELFF. For the CDR3, the DNA is TGCGCCAGCAGCCAACGGACAGGGAACACCGGGGAGCTGTTTTTT.

V and J are TRBV5-1 and TRBJ2-7; tentative D call: TRBD1 (5 bases). Germline V gives CDR1 SGHRS, CDR2 YFSETQ. V was shortened by 0 bases and J by 2 bases, with 9 bases between the two germline ends. The CDR3 runs to 14 residues. CDR3 sequence reads: CASSLATVAYEQYF. The CDR3, as DNA: TGCGCCAGCAGCTTGGCGACAGTGGCCTACGAGCAGTACTTC.

The genes are TRBV6-2 or TRBV6-3 and TRBJ2-7; 9 bases match TRBD1. Germline V gives CDR1 MNHEY, CDR2 SVGEGT. The CDR3 covers 14 residues. J lost 2 bases, V lost 2 bases, and 1 base had no gene match. The CDR3 sequence: CASSYRDRAYEQYF. The CDR3 bases are TGTGCCAGCAGTTACAGGGACAGGGCCTACGAGCAGTACTTC.

This sequence joins TRBV6-5 and TRBJ2-5; TRBD2 aligns across 10 bases. V lost 4 bases, J lost 5 bases, and 4 bases stayed unmatched. There are 14 residues in the CDR3. Germline V gene lookup returns CDR1 MNHEY and CDR2 SVGAGI. This CDR3 reads CASSSAGGRETQYF. In DNA form, the CDR3 reads TGTGCCAGCAGTTCAGCGGGGGGGAGGGAGACCCAGTACTTC.

The chain carries TRBV14 and TRBJ2-6; the D gene is possibly TRBD1 (6 bases). The ends were cut back, 2 bases at V and 2 bases at J, with 10 bases in the middle. Looked up from germline, CDR1 is SGHDN and CDR2 is FVKESK. The CDR3 loop spans 16 amino acids. Written as DNA, the CDR3 is TGTGCCAGCAGCCAATACAGGGATGCTGGGGCCAACGTCCTGACTTTC. Translating gives CASSQYRDAGANVLTF.

The rearrangement links TRBV12-3 or TRBV12-4 to TRBJ1-5; unclear D gene. Trimming stripped 2 bases from V and 7 bases from J, with 9 bases between. The CDR3 runs to 13 residues. The chain's CDR3 is CASSLFSGQPQHF. CDR3 in DNA: TGTGCCAGCAGTTTATTCAGTGGCCAGCCCCAGCATTTT.

Points on this clone: At the DNA level, this CDR3 is encoded by other sequences in the same sample as well. The genes are TRBV7-2 and TRBJ1-5; D not resolved. The CDR3 has 13 residues. The ends were cut back, 1 base at V and 4 bases at J, with 5 bases in the middle. Per germline, CDR1 SGHTA and CDR2 FQGNSA. The chain's CDR3 is CASSLGQNQPQHF. Written as DNA, the CDR3 is TGTGCCAGCAGCTTAGGACAAAATCAGCCCCAGCATTTT.

The genes are TRBV11-2 and TRBJ1-1; D remains unclear. Trimming pared 2 bases from V and 1 base from J, leaving 8 bases between. Per germline, CDR1 SGHAT and CDR2 FQNNGV. The length of the CDR3 is 14 residues. In nucleotides, the CDR3 is TGTGCCAGCAGCTTAACAGACCGGAACACTGAAGCTTTCTTT. Its translation: CASSLTDRNTEAFF.

This clone turned up a few times. The rearrangement links TRBV11-1 to TRBJ1-1; TRBD1 matches 8 bases. V dropped 6 bases and J dropped 5; count of bases not matched to a gene: 14. This CDR3 is built from 16 residues. Germline V gene data show CDR1 as SGHAT and CDR2 as FQDESV (reference sequence). CDR3 residues: CASSIKLGQGATEAFF. The CDR3 nucleotides read TGTGCCAGCAGTATCAAGCTCGGGCAGGGGGCAACTGAAGCTTTCTTT.

The V call is TRBV6-5, the J call TRBJ1-6; TRBD1 might be the D (5 bases). The CDR3 contains 13 residues. Germline V gene sequence: CDR1 MNHEY, CDR2 SVGAGI. V was trimmed by 7 bases and J by 14 bases, leaving 18 bases between them. The CDR3 coding sequence is TGTGCCAGCACCCCAGAGCTCGACAGTTCCCTCCACTTT. This translates into CASTPELDSSLHF.

This clone was picked up a small number of times. This rearrangement joins TRBV7-6 to TRBJ1-1; D unresolved. V gave up 5 bases and J gave up 1 base, with 14 bases separating them. The CDR3 has 15 amino acids. Per the germline V gene, CDR1 is SGHVS and CDR2 is FNYEAQ. DNA of the CDR3: TGTGCCAGCAGCCCGGCCCACAGCCAGAACACTGAAGCTTTCTTT. Its protein is CASSPAHSQNTEAFF.

The chain carries TRBV5-1 and TRBJ2-6, with 8 nucleotides matching TRBD1. The ends lost 7 bases at V and 4 bases at J; junction bases unmatched: 7. The CDR3 is 15 residues long. The germline V gene encodes CDR1 SGHRS and CDR2 YFSETQ. CDR3 DNA sequence: TGCGCCAGCGACAGGGGAGTGCTCGGGGCCAACGTCCTGACTTTC. Amino acid sequence: CASDRGVLGANVLTF.

The chain joins TRBV7-9 to TRBJ2-1, with TRBD2 as a possible D gene (6 bases). Trimming took 7 bases from V and 15 from J, leaving 28 bases between them. CDR3 length: 15 amino acids. Germline V gives CDR1 SEHNR, CDR2 FQNEAQ (reference sequence). In DNA, the CDR3 is TGTGCCAGCACACCAAAAGCGGTCAGCGGGTCGGTGCGGTTCTTC. This gives the protein CASTPKAVSGSVRFF.

The rearrangement joins TRBV28 to TRBJ1-1, with 9 bases lining up with TRBD1. From germline, CDR1 is MDHEN and CDR2 SYDVKM. V shed 5 bases and J 8 bases; nucleotides not matched to a gene: 6. CDR3 size: 13 residues. The CDR3 reads CASSRNRGPEAFF. In DNA, the CDR3 is TGTGCCAGCAGTCGCAACAGGGGGCCGGAAGCTTTCTTT.

This clone has more than one count but fewer than ten. The chain recombines TRBV6-5 with TRBJ1-3, with D unclear. The CDR3 runs 11 residues. Germline values: CDR1 MNHEY, CDR2 SVGAGI. The ends were cut back, 8 bases at V and 8 bases at J, with 10 bases in the middle. The CDR3 protein is CASRREDTIYF. The CDR3 DNA reads TGTGCCAGCCGAAGAGAGGACACCATATATTTT.

The CDR3, as DNA: TGTGCCAGCAGCCCGCGGGAGCGGGCAGATACGCAGTATTTT. Translation gives CASSPRERADTQYF. The gene calls are TRBV7-8 and TRBJ2-3, with TRBD2 identical over 7 bases. Germline values: CDR1 SGHVS, CDR2 FQNEAQ. V shed 5 bases and J 4 bases; nucleotides not matched to a gene: 6. This CDR3 region has 14 residues.